The 14 T cell receptor beta chains below all came from one sample that was sequenced in a study of blood T cell repertoires in COVID-19. TCRdb keeps only in-frame clones here, not all; method: immunoSEQ multiplex PCR. The data hold some 170,000 clones, with roughly 80% observed a single time. The sequenced sample was peripheral blood. The receptors originated from a man between 65 and 85 years old with acute or convalescent COVID-19.

This clone was counted only a few times. V and J are TRBV12-3 or TRBV12-4 and TRBJ1-5; D unclear. Trimming left V 6 bases short and J 10 bases short, with 13 bases between. The CDR3 totals 12 residues. The CDR3 loop reads CASRANRGPQHF. CDR3 bases: TGTGCCAGCAGAGCCAACCGCGGTCCCCAGCATTTT.

The V call is TRBV7-2, the J call TRBJ2-7; TRBD1 agrees at 7 bases. Losses at the gene ends were 1 base for V and 7 bases for J; bases not matched to a gene: 16. Germline CDR1 reads SGHTA; CDR2 reads FQGNSA. The CDR3 length is 17 residues. Written as DNA, the CDR3 is TGTGCCAGCAGCTTAGTGGGCCGAGGGACAGCTGGGGGAGAGCAGTACTTC. Its protein product is CASSLVGRGTAGGEQYF.

The rearrangement joins TRBV14 to TRBJ1-2, with D hard to call. This CDR3 region has 17 residues. Germline V CDR1 and CDR2: SGHDN, FVKESK. V dropped 2 bases and J dropped 2 bases, with 18 bases sitting between them. CDR3 coding DNA: TGTGCCAGCAGCCAACTTCGCCCTGGGCAGAGAAACTATGGCTACACCTTC. This translates into CASSQLRPGQRNYGYTF.

The chain recombines TRBV18 with TRBJ2-1; D might be TRBD1 (5 bases). Trimming pared 3 bases from V and 8 bases from J, leaving 11 bases between. The CDR3 runs 13 residues. The germline V gene encodes CDR1 KGHSH and CDR2 LQKENI. The DNA of the CDR3 is TGTGCCAGCTCACCGGGTTTAGGGGATGAGCAGTTCTTC. It is translated as CASSPGLGDEQFF. Variable domain in full (rest from reference TRBV18 and TRBJ2-1): NAGVMQNPRHLVRRRGQEARLRCSPMKGHSHVYWYRQLPEEGLKFMVYLQKENIIDESGMPKERFSAEFPKEGPSILRIQQVVRGDSAAYFCASSPGLGDEQFFGPGTRLTVL.

This rearrangement joins TRBV10-3 to TRBJ2-3; 15 bases match TRBD2. The CDR3 covers 16 residues. J gave up 3 bases and V 4 bases, and 2 bases lay outside the gene matches. From germline, CDR1 is ENHRY and CDR2 SYGVKD. CDR3 in amino acids: CAISGTSGGVTDTQYF. CDR3 bases: TGTGCCATCAGTGGGACTAGCGGGGGGGTGACAGATACGCAGTATTTT.

J is TRBJ1-4 and V is TRBV7-2; D unclear. The V gene's germline CDR1 is SGHTA and CDR2 FQGNSA. The CDR3 spans 15 residues. Trimming pared 5 bases from V and 0 bases from J, leaving 10 bases between. CDR3 in DNA: TGTGCCAGCAGCCTGGGCTCTGCAACTAATGAAAAACTGTTTTTT. Amino acids: CASSLGSATNEKLFF.

This clone has only one observation. This rearrangement joins TRBV9 to TRBJ2-1; possibly TRBD2 for D (6 bases). The CDR3 has 15 residues. Trimming stripped 0 bases from V and 8 bases from J, with 15 bases between. The germline V gene has CDR1 SGDLS and CDR2 YYNGEE. The CDR3 sequence is CASSVASGSMYEQFF. The CDR3 region has the DNA TGTGCCAGCAGCGTAGCCAGCGGGTCGATGTATGAGCAGTTCTTC.

The chain combines TRBV4-3 with TRBJ2-1, with 14 bases that match TRBD2. Germline CDR1 and CDR2: LGHNA and YSLEER. CDR3 length equals 20 residues. With V trimmed by 0 bases and J by 2 bases, 9 bases remained unmatched. The CDR3 DNA is TGCGCCAGCAGCCAAGATCCGTCTGGACTAGCGGGAGGCACCTACAATGAGCAGTTCTTC. Translation: CASSQDPSGLAGGTYNEQFF.

Of note for this clone: This same CDR3 is encoded by further DNA sequences in the sample. V and J are TRBV6-5 and TRBJ1-5, with TRBD1 matching over 7 bases. The V segment lost 0 bases and the J segment 5 bases; nucleotides outside the gene matches: 4. The V gene's germline CDR1 is MNHEY and CDR2 SVGAGI. The CDR3 totals 15 residues. This CDR3 reads CASSYSTGADQPQHF. The CDR3 bases are TGTGCCAGCAGTTACTCAACAGGGGCTGATCAGCCCCAGCATTTT.

The sample holds a few counts of this clone. The chain uses TRBV4-1 and TRBJ1-1; D is ambiguous. Germline CDR1 reads MGHRA; CDR2 reads YSYEKL. This CDR3 spans 13 amino acids. The ends were cut back, 6 bases at V and 5 bases at J, with 13 bases in the middle. The CDR3 reads CASRFGSETEAFF. In nucleotides, the CDR3 is TGCGCCAGCAGGTTCGGGTCAGAGACTGAAGCTTTCTTT.

The chain uses TRBV3-1 (or the pseudogene TRBV3-2) and TRBJ2-3; 9 nucleotides line up with TRBD2. Trimming took 2 bases from V and 4 from J; bases not matched to a gene: 4. There are 15 residues in the CDR3. Germline V gene data show CDR1 as LGHDT and CDR2 as YNNKEL (reference sequence). The DNA for the CDR3 is TGTGCCAGCAGCCAACCGCGGGGGGGGGCAGATACGCAGTATTTT. Protein sequence: CASSQPRGGADTQYF.

This chain links TRBV10-3 with TRBJ2-2; D is unclear. The CDR3 is made up of 13 amino acids. Germline V gives CDR1 ENHRY, CDR2 SYGVKD. Trimming removed 5 bases from V and 0 bases from J, with 4 bases in between. The CDR3 sequence: CAISITNTGELFF. The CDR3 bases are TGTGCCATCAGTATCACGAACACCGGGGAGCTGTTTTTT.

The V gene is TRBV24-1, the J gene TRBJ1-2, with TRBD1 as a possible D gene (6 bases). V lost 7 bases to trimming and J lost 5 bases, with 13 bases between them. The germline V gene has CDR1 KGHDR and CDR2 SFDVKD. The CDR3 runs 13 residues. DNA for the CDR3: TGTGCCACCAGCTGGACAGACAAGTATGGCTACACCTTC. Residues: CATSWTDKYGYTF.

V and J are TRBV11-3 and TRBJ2-7; D is perhaps TRBD2 (5 bases). Germline V lookup: CDR1 SGHNT, CDR2 YENEEA. The V end lost 2 bases, the J end lost 3 bases, and 17 bases lay between the germline ends. This CDR3 region has 16 residues. The CDR3 sequence is CASSLRASGANYEQYF. CDR3 DNA: TGTGCCAGCAGCTTACGAGCCAGCGGAGCGAACTACGAGCAGTACTTC.